This TCR beta chain was recorded in a study of OX40 agonist ivuxolimab in advanced cancers. Study overall: The dose-escalation group included hepatocellular carcinoma, melanoma, renal cell carcinoma and head and neck cancer.

Study-wide results and caveats: The average count of expanded clones was higher among CD8+ T cells than among CD4+. CD4+ and CD8+ blood T cells expanded clonally by week 6 at 0.1 to 3.0 mg/kg.

The CDR3 sequence is 11 residues long. The germline V and J ends were trimmed by 5 bases and 4 bases, with 4 bases remaining between them. CDR1 and CDR2 (germline): MDHEN, SYDVKM. The table came from immunoSEQ multiplex PCR; TCRdb's copy has only in-frame clones and leaves some out. The table lists more than 45,000 clones, around 82% of them singletons. Samples of blood were obtained at baseline, on cycle 4 day 1, and on cycle 7 day 1. With respect to this clone: What it recognizes is unknown.

The receptor comes from an adult with an advanced solid tumor such as melanoma, head and neck, liver or kidney cancer. The gene calls are TRBV28 and TRBJ2-3, with D unresolved. The sample here was CD4+ or CD8+ T cells sorted from blood, taken in a trial of the OX40 agonist ivuxolimab. The chain's CDR3 is CASSTPDTQYF. DNA of the CDR3: TGTGCCAGCAGTACTCCAGATACGCAGTATTTT.